This T cell receptor beta chain was recorded in a study of blood T cell repertoires in COVID-19. The assay was immunoSEQ multiplex PCR, and TCRdb's table has in-frame clones only and misses some. The data contain around 39,000 clones, approximately 83% of them seen just once; the ten biggest clones take up about 5%. V lost 4 bases to trimming and J lost 3 bases; unmatched junction nucleotides: 5. The CDR3 is made up of 16 amino acids. The germline V gene has CDR1 MNHNS and CDR2 SASEGT. The TCR comes from a man between 35 and 55 years old with active COVID-19. Sequencing input: peripheral blood. The rearrangement links TRBV6-1 to TRBJ2-3; TRBD2 matches at 12 bases. The CDR3 sequence is CASSALTSGRTDTQYF. In nucleotides, the CDR3 is TGTGCCAGCAGTGCACTTACTAGCGGGAGGACAGATACGCAGTATTTT.